This T cell receptor beta chain was documented in a study of beta chain features in type 1 diabetes. This clone was seen only a few times. The CDR3 sequence is 14 residues long. Trimming cost V 1 base and J 3 bases, with 10 bases left between them. Germline V gene lookup returns CDR1 SGHVS and CDR2 FQNEAQ. What was sequenced were expressed TCRB transcripts, since all of the isolated RNA had been reverse transcribed. Profiled with immunoSEQ multiplex PCR; TCRdb holds only in-frame clones, not every one. The table shows 330,000 or so clones, with 13% to 15% occurring only once. Every donor had blood drawn once into heparin, 100 to 150 mL on average. Purity exceeding 95% was reached by all sorted populations.

Sequenced material: central memory CD4+ T cells from blood. V is TRBV7-8 and J is TRBJ2-7; tentatively, D is TRBD1 (5 bases). The clonotype was recovered from a man aged 30-40 years in good health. The CDR3 bases are TGTGCCAGCAGCTTAGAGGGGTGGGGCTACGAGCAGTACGTC. Protein product: CASSLEGWGYEQYV.